This T cell receptor (beta chain) was observed in a study of blood T cells in healthy people across ages. Germline V lookup: CDR1 SEHNR, CDR2 FQNEAQ (reference sequence). The germline V and J ends were trimmed by 6 bases and 2 bases, with 20 bases remaining between them. The CDR3 totals 16 residues. This clonotype was observed a handful of times. Combining a sample-barcoded 5' primer with a J-beta primer mix, a second PCR ran for roughly 7 to 12 cycles. TCRdb passed the 5' RACE reads through MiXCR, listing each CDR3 protein once. The data hold 800,000 to 1,300,000 distinct CDR3 sequences, with almost 25% observed a single time. These data are also associated with another study on T cells of mothers and their children.

Input material: blood. The source of this sequence is a girl aged 2-9 years in good health. This chain connects TRBV7-9 to TRBJ2-7; D might be TRBD2 (6 bases). The CDR3 DNA reads TGTGCCAGCAGTTCGCCCGGGACTCGCATCCCCTACGAGCAGTACTTC. It codes for CASSSPGTRIPYEQYF.